The clone carrying this TCR beta chain was counted between two and nine times. Trimming stripped 5 bases from V and 4 bases from J, with 11 bases between. The CDR3 length is 13 residues. Germline CDR1 SGHAT, CDR2 FQNNGV. This record belongs to a study of CD8 T cells in Susac syndrome. RNA in amounts of about 0.5 to 1 ug was reverse transcribed with random hexamers. Across 54 Vbeta and 13 Jbeta, TCR beta CDR3 was amplified with immunoSEQ multiplex PCR. MiXCR, applied by TCRdb to the immunoSEQ multiplex PCR reads, yields one record per CDR3 protein. The sample holds some 450,000 distinct CDR3 sequences, about 85% seen once.

The source is a human donor with multiple sclerosis. Sequenced: CD8+ T cells from PBMCs. The chain employs TRBV11-2 and TRBJ1-2, with D uncertain. The CDR3 DNA follows: TGTGCCAGCAGCCCGGAAGGACTCTATGGCTACACCTTC. It specifies CASSPEGLYGYTF.